The clone carrying this TCR beta chain showed up many times. Its antigen is unidentified. Disease lasting under 3 months, a NOSPECS grade of at least 4, and a Clinical Activity Score of at least 3 were features of the ophthalmopathy patients. Researchers took RNA transcripts and amplified the TCR beta CDR3 regions from them. When the TCR CDR3 underwent first-round RT-PCR, the HTBI primer set was used. Each CDR3 protein is one row after TCRdb ran MiXCR on the multiplex PCR reads. The repertoire consists of about half a million distinct CDR3 sequences, with just under 20% occurring once and the leading ten covering 47%. In germline, CDR1 is MNHEY, CDR2 SMNVEV (reference sequence). Trimming stripped 4 bases from V and 7 bases from J, with 11 bases between. The CDR3 consists of 13 residues. These data are taken from a study of T cells in Graves' hyperthyroidism and ophthalmopathy. Findings of the study overall: Most clonotypes that expanded in the thyroid above 0.001 also showed up in blood.

This clonotype was obtained from a man in his forties with Graves' ophthalmopathy. Sequences were obtained from blood. This chain links TRBV27 with TRBJ2-1; D is perhaps TRBD2 (6 bases). The CDR3 nucleotides read TGTGCCAGCAGTTCCCGACTAGGGAATGAGCAGTTCTTC. It yields the protein CASSSRLGNEQFF.